This T cell receptor (beta chain) was sequenced for a study of follicular helper T cells after annual influenza vaccination (dated by TCRdb to about 2017). Describing the broader study: Blood was collected on days 0, 7 and 28 after each seasonal influenza vaccination. The 2013-2014 samples were cryopreserved, while the 2015 samples were processed right after collection. To study recall of cTfh clones, some subjects were followed through successive annual vaccinations in the 2013-2014, 2014-2015 and 2015-2016 seasons. One week after vaccination, a second recruited cohort of roughly 11 subjects (Table S1) displayed a similar ICOS+CD38+ cTfh response. Six subjects had multi-year samples: four covered two vaccination seasons and two covered three seasons. Study-level results and caveats: Day 7 ICOS+CD38+ clones were most often found later in ICOS-CD38- cTfh, suggesting that subset may serve as a memory reservoir. Because only about 10-20% of the analyzed cells gave productive TCRB sequences, there was no way to sample rare clonotypes. Successive annual vaccinations recalled a recurrent oligoclonal ICOS+CD38+ cTfh response that contained tetramer and AIM influenza-specific clonotypes. ICOS+CD38+ cTfh clonality correlated with the frequency of that population, and its change correlated with the change in circulating plasmablast frequency.

The time point label for this specimen denotes: 2014-2015 season, pre-vaccination. Seasonal inactivated influenza vaccine (Fluvarix) was administered to adults, and sorted blood CD4 subsets were tracked by TCRB sequencing before and after vaccination. To be eligible, subjects had to live in the community and must not have received influenza vaccine in the previous 6 months. Influenza vaccine contraindications, substance abuse, HIV/AIDS, active malignancy, immunomodulatory medication and active illness such as respiratory infection were included among the exclusion criteria. Per time point, between about 40 and 110 mL of blood was sampled. Non-naive CD4+CXCR5+PD-1+ cells were defined as circulating Tfh and were sorted into ICOS+CD38+ and ICOS-CD38- fractions. Ficoll-Paque PLUS or SepMate separation was used to isolate PBMC. Before DNA extraction, cell subsets were sorted from PBMC on a BD FACS Aria.

The library relied on the immunoSEQ multiplex PCR assay. Adaptive Biotechnologies handled the TCRB amplification, library preparation, sequencing and preliminary bioinformatics at Survey level resolution. For TCRB sequencing, genomic DNA from the sorted cTfh populations was amplified by multiplex PCR. The study's processing was this. Clonality was calculated in R as 1 minus normalized Shannon entropy, and the Gini index was computed with the R package ineq. Overlap score was defined as the summed counts of shared sequences divided by the total counts of all sequences in both compared samples. Significance of shared clonotypes was assessed by Fisher's exact test, with a theoretical repertoire of 10^7 TCRB sequences assumed. Here the immuneACCESS table is served through TCRdb, limited to in-frame sequences with V and J called. Missing clones are a known gap in these copies; in checked studies unresolved V genes cover under half, and the rest lacks a known reason. V and J calls plus clone size are reproduced from that table; the DNA served to infer D and trimming. For this sample the table gives some 10,000 clones, of which around four fifths were detected only once. The ten most abundant clones make up approximately 3% of the sample.

With regard to this clone: Its antigen is not yet known. No base quality values were provided; no much bigger clone lies one nucleotide off.

V is shortened by 5 bases, J by 4 bases, and the region joining them spans 21 bases. The CDR3 contains 17 residues, cysteine and phenylalanine counted. Only the CDR3 portion is preserved as DNA: 51 bases, with reading frame beginning at the first base. CDR1 and CDR2 are drawn from the germline V gene: SGHTA, FQGNSA. The receptor comes from an adult who received the influenza vaccine. This chain is built from TRBV7-2 and TRBJ1-5; a weak D assignment points to TRBD1 (5 bases agree). The source was CXCR5+ CD38- circulating T follicular helper cells from blood, collected on the day of influenza vaccination. The cell subset or site label of this sample denotes: circulating Tfh, non-naive CD4+CXCR5+PD-1+ (ICOS+CD38+ or ICOS-CD38-). The bases read TGTGCCAGCAGCGGGGGAGTGGGCGCGGCTCCAAATCAGCCCCAGCATTTT. This codes for CASSGGVGAAPNQPQHF.